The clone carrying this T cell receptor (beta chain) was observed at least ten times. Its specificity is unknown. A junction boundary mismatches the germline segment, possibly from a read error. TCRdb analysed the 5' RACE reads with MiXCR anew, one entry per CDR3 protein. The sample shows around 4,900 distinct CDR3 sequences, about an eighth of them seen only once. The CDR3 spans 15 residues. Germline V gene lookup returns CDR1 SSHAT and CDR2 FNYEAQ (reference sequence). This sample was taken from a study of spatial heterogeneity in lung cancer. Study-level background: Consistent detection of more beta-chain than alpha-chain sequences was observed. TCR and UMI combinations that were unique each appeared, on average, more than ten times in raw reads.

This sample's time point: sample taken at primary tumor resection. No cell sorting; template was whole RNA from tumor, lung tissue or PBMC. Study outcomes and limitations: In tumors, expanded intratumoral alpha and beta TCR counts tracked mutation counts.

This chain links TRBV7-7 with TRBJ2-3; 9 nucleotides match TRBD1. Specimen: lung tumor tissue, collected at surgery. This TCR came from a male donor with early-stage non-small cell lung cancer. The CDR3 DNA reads TGTGCTAGCAGTGCGGGACAGGGACAGGCAGATACGCAGTATTTT. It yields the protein CASSAGQGQADTQYF.